These 21 T cell receptor beta chains originate from one sample sequenced in a study of tumor and adjacent non-tumor tissue in lung cancer. The library came from three nested PCR rounds adapted from ARM-PCR protocols. TCRdb called the multiplex PCR reads again in MiXCR, with one record for every CDR3 protein. This table has fewer than 120,000 distinct CDR3 sequences, 84% appearing once. No cell sorting was done before RNA was extracted from the tissue. Sequencing was done on a sample of lung tumor tissue. Receptor source: a man aged 70-80 years with non-small cell lung cancer.

The chain joins TRBV20-1 to TRBJ2-1; possible D gene TRBD1, 6 bases. This CDR3 contains 16 residues. CDR1 is DFQATT, CDR2 SNEGSKA, per germline (reference sequence). The CDR3: CSAIDLDRGSYNEQFF. The CDR3 DNA reads TGCTCTGCTATAGATCTGGACAGAGGCTCCTACAATGAGCAGTTCTTC.

This chain links TRBV4-1 with TRBJ2-1; D call uncertain. Germline V gene data show CDR1 as MGHRA and CDR2 as YSYEKL. The CDR3 contains 15 residues. Trimming took 6 bases from V and 5 from J, leaving 17 bases between them. Here the CDR3 DNA reads TGCGCCAGCAGTCGCATTGGAGTGGGGAACAATGAGCAGTTCTTC. It codes for CASSRIGVGNNEQFF.

This rearrangement joins TRBV5-1 to TRBJ2-2; TRBD2 might be the D (5 bases). Germline loops: CDR1 SGHRS, CDR2 YFSETQ. Trimming took 4 bases from V and 6 from J, leaving 16 bases between them. This CDR3 region has 15 residues. The CDR3 loop is CASSPLIGRAGELFF. CDR3 nucleotide sequence: TGCGCCAGCAGCCCCCTCATCGGGCGGGCCGGGGAGCTGTTTTTT.

In the case of this clonotype: The junction differs from germline at one of its ends, possibly a read error. The chain joins TRBV4-1 to TRBJ2-5; tentative D call: TRBD1 (6 bases). This CDR3 is built from 14 residues. Germline V lookup: CDR1 MGHRA, CDR2 YSYEKL. The CDR3 spells CASNQQWGLGTQYF. As DNA, the CDR3 is TGCGCCAGCAACCAACAGTGGGGGCTAGGGACACAGTACTTC.

With regard to this clonotype: One end of the junction does not line up with germline, which may come from a read error. The rearrangement joins TRBV6-5 to TRBJ2-1; D might be TRBD2 (5 bases). CDR1 is MNHEY and CDR2 is SVGAGI in the germline V gene. The CDR3 runs to 13 residues. CDR3 coding DNA: TGTGCCAGCGGTGCCCGGGATAGTCATGAGAAGTTCTTC. Protein: CASGARDSHEKFF.

This CDR3 is CASSGGGISYEQYF. The CDR3 DNA follows: TGTGCCAGCAGCGGGGGCGGCATAAGTTACGAGCAGTACTTC. This chain uses TRBV11-2 with TRBJ2-7, with D maybe TRBD1 (6 bases). V was shortened by 5 bases and J by 4 bases, with 15 bases between the two germline ends. The CDR3 spans 14 residues. Germline assignment: CDR1 SGHAT and CDR2 FQNNGV.

About this clonotype itself: The CDR3 end shows no conserved phenylalanine or tryptophan, and so a read error is likely. This CDR3 reads CATSRDRDYEQYL. The CDR3 DNA follows: TGTGCCACTTCACGGGACAGGGACTACGAGCAGTACCTC. The V gene is TRBV5-4, the J gene TRBJ2-7, with 9 bases lining up with TRBD1. Germline lookup yields CDR1 SGHNT and CDR2 YYREEE (reference sequence). With 9 bases clipped from V and 3 bases from J, the junction kept 7 bases outside the gene matches. The CDR3 has 13 amino acids.

The gene calls are TRBV11-1 and TRBJ2-5; D might be TRBD2 (6 bases). The CDR3 spans 13 residues. The germline V gene encodes CDR1 SGHAT and CDR2 FQDESV (reference sequence). CDR3 in amino acids: CVSSLARRGSQYF. The CDR3 region has the DNA TGTGTAAGCAGCTTAGCGCGGAGGGGATCCCAGTACTTC.

Remarks on this clonotype: A read error may account for a junction end that differs from germline. V and J are TRBV4-3 and TRBJ2-1; no definite D call. CDR1 and CDR2 from the germline V gene are LGHNA and YSLEER. The CDR3 is made up of 17 amino acids. CDR3 protein: CVSSQDPAGAEYNEPFF. In nucleotides, the CDR3 is TGCGTCAGCAGCCAAGACCCAGCTGGAGCTGAATACAATGAGCCGTTCTTC.

J is TRBJ2-5 and V is TRBV29-1; D gene unclear. Germline V CDR1 and CDR2: SQVTM, ANQGSEA. V gave up 4 bases and J gave up 5 bases, with 11 bases separating them. There are 12 residues in the CDR3. CDR3 DNA sequence: TGCAGCGTTGGGTACGGTGCGGAGACCCAGTACTTC. It encodes CSVGYGAETQYF.

On this clonotype: A single base separates this from a much larger clone, so it may be a read error. The chain joins TRBV28 to TRBJ2-7; D is ambiguous. Germline V gene data show CDR1 as MDHEN and CDR2 as SYDVKM. This CDR3 comprises 15 residues. Trimming shortened V by 6 bases and J by 7 bases, and 22 bases separated the two germline ends. CDR3 amino acids: CASRNPPGPSDEQYF. Written as DNA, the CDR3 is TGTGCCAGCAGAAATCCCCCCGGGCCCTCGGATGAGCAGTACTTC.

As regards this clonotype: A read error is likely, as this CDR3 ends without the conserved phenylalanine or tryptophan. The CDR3 DNA sequence: TGTGCCATCACGGGGGGAAGCTCCTACAATGAGCAGTTCCTC. It is translated as CAITGGSSYNEQFL. This rearrangement joins TRBV6-1 to TRBJ2-1, with 7 bases fitting TRBD2. V gave up 10 bases and J gave up 0 bases; unmatched junction bases: 6. The CDR3 length is 14 residues. CDR1 is MNHNS and CDR2 is SASEGT in the germline V gene.

The chain links TRBV13 to TRBJ2-7; possibly TRBD2 for D (6 bases). The CDR3 is 13 amino acids. The V gene's germline CDR1 is PRHDT and CDR2 FYEKMQ (reference sequence). Written as DNA, the CDR3 is TGTGATAGCAGCTCAGCCACGGGGGACGAGCAGTACTTC. It yields the protein CDSSSATGDEQYF. The entire variable domain, with the rest obtained from reference TRBV13 and TRBJ2-7, is as follows: AAGVIQSPRHLIKEKRETATLKCYPIPRHDTVYWYQQGPGQDPQFLISFYEKMQSDKGSIPDRFSAQQFSDYHSELNMSSLELGDSALYFCDSSSATGDEQYFGPGTRLTVT.

This clonotype was recorded at least ten times. V usage is TRBV5-1 and J usage is TRBJ2-7; unclear D gene. V was cut by 0 bases and J by 3 bases, with 10 bases left in between. Germline V lookup: CDR1 SGHRS, CDR2 YFSETQ. This CDR3 region has 14 residues. The CDR3 bases are TGCGCCAGCAGCTTGGAGACATTCCACTACGAGCAGTACTTC. The encoded protein is CASSLETFHYEQYF.

This chain joins TRBV29-1 and TRBJ2-2, with 8 bases fitting TRBD2. This CDR3 spans 14 amino acids. Germline CDR1 and CDR2: SQVTM and ANQGSEA. CDR3 sequence: CRADVAGGTGELFF. The CDR3, as DNA: TGCAGGGCCGACGTGGCGGGGGGCACCGGGGAGCTGTTTTTT.

A single count supports this clonotype. The germline gene is not matched at one end of the junction; a read error may be the cause. This rearrangement joins TRBV6-5 to TRBJ2-7, with 8 bases aligning to TRBD2. CDR3 size: 18 residues. Germline CDR1 is MNHEY and CDR2 is SVGAGI. CDR3 sequence reads: CASSYHPSGSTGSYEQYF. The CDR3 nucleotides read TGTGCCAGCAGTTACCATCCAAGCGGGAGTACCGGGTCCTATGAGCAGTACTTC.

Comment on this clonotype: A junction end diverges from the germline sequence, so it may reflect a read error. The V call is TRBV6-6, the J call TRBJ1-5, with D maybe TRBD1 (5 bases). This CDR3 contains 14 residues. The germline V gene has CDR1 MNHNY and CDR2 SVGAGI (reference sequence). The CDR3 reads CTSSYGGRAQPQNF. DNA for the CDR3: TGTACCAGCAGTTACGGGGGGAGGGCTCAGCCCCAGAATTTT.

As to this clonotype: The junction differs from germline at one of its ends, possibly a read error. The gene calls are TRBV6-5 and TRBJ1-1; TRBD1 might be the D (5 bases). The CDR3 has 14 amino acids. Germline V gives CDR1 MNHEY, CDR2 SVGAGI. The DNA for the CDR3 is TGTGCCAGTAGTCTTCAGGGTGTCAACACTGAACCTTTCTTT. It specifies CASSLQGVNTEPFF.

This clonotype was recorded only once. The junction departs from germline at one end; a sequencing error may be responsible. This chain links TRBV7-8 with TRBJ1-5; D possibly corresponds to TRBD1 (6 bases). The CDR3 is 14 residues long. Germline values: CDR1 SGHVS, CDR2 FQNEAQ. DNA of the CDR3: TGTGCCAGCAGCTTCGGGACATTTAATCCGCCCCAGCATTTT. Translated, it gives CASSFGTFNPPQHF.

This clonotype was found a few times. An end of the junction does not agree with germline; a read error may underlie this. This rearrangement joins TRBV6-2 or TRBV6-3 to TRBJ2-1, with a tentative D call TRBD1 (5 bases). In germline, CDR1 is MNHEY, CDR2 SVGEGT. This CDR3 region has 14 residues. The CDR3 sequence: CASNYLQVSNEQFF. CDR3 coding DNA: TGTGCCAGCAATTACTTACAGGTGTCCAATGAGCAGTTCTTC.

This clonotype was seen just once. A junction boundary mismatches the germline segment, possibly from a read error. This chain connects TRBV11-2 to TRBJ2-2; tentative D call: TRBD2 (7 bases). This CDR3 has 15 residues. Germline V gene lookup returns CDR1 SGHAT and CDR2 FQNNGV. DNA for the CDR3: TGTGCCAGCAGCCCCCTAGAGGGGGGGACCGGTGAGCTGTTATTT. Protein sequence: CASSPLEGGTGELLF.